These T cell receptor beta chains were read from a single sample in a study of T cells after posttransplantation cyclophosphamide. Generated by immunoSEQ multiplex PCR, the TCRdb table keeps only in-frame clones and is missing some. The data show 44,000 or so clones, none appearing only once, with about 2.2% held by the ten largest. Sequencing was carried out using PBMCs. The receptors come from a man between 40 and 49 years old in good health, CMV-negative, and a related stem cell transplant donor. Both conserved end residues are part of each CDR3.

V gene,CDR3 length,CDR3 protein
TRBV10-3,15,CAISQDRVDNQPQHF
TRBV7-2,15,CASSFTSGEAHEQYF
TRBV18,13,CASSPGLIYEQYF
TRBV5-1,14,CASSLGQAGETQYF
TRBV28,13,CASSFAESYEQYF
TRBV5-1,15,CASRPQGSADEKLFF
TRBV10-1,13,CASSDRGNTEAFF
TRBV7-6,13,CASSSTDTGELFF
TRBV15,14,CATSLIRENTEAFF
TRBV28,14,CASSRFSGANVLTF
TRBV5-1,12,CASSWQNNEQFF
TRBV9,16,CASSFLDGLADSEQFF
TRBV6-6,14,CASSYIGGGDTQYF
TRBV27,18,CASSPKSPLNPLYNEQFF
TRBV6-5,15,CASSSLGGTGYEQYF
TRBV25-1,15,CASSDGGGRTNEQFF
TRBV2,12,CASQITREKLFF
TRBV16,15,CASSLRQGHTYEQYF
TRBV21-1,13,CASSKEQPYEQYF
TRBV5-1,16,CASSWTGGGTYNEQFF
TRBV19,15,CASSTRRGGRTEAFF
TRBV28,15,CASSTGTVPGNTIYF
TRBV4-3,16,CASSQEGLADYNEQFF
TRBV7-9,16,CASRGRGLAGNNEQFF